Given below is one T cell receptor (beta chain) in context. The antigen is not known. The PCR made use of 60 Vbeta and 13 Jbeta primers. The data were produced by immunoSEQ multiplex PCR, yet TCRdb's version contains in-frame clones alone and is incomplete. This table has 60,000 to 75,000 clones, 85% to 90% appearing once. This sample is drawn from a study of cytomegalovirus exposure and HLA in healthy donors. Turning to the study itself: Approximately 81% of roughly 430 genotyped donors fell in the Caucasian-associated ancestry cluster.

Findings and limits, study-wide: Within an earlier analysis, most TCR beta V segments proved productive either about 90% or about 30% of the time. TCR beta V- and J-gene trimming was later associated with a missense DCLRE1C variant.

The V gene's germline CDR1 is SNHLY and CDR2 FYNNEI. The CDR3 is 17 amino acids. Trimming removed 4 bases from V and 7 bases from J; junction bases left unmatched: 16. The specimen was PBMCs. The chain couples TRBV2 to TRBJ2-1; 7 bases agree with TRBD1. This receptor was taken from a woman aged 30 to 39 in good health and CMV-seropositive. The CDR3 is CASSGRLRSDRANEQFF. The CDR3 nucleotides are TGTGCCAGCAGTGGCCGGTTGCGTTCAGACAGGGCTAATGAGCAGTTCTTC.